Included here is one T cell receptor (beta chain) sequence, with context. Its antigen is currently unknown. In the source study's methods: With immunoSEQ giving junction-only sequences and no quality scores, filtering differed. Some clones are missing from TCRdb's copy, which holds only in-frame ones; the method was immunoSEQ multiplex PCR. V and J calls and clone size are copied from that table; D and trimming were computed from the DNA. The sample shows 2 million to 3 million clones, approximately 94% of them seen only once. These data come from a study of shared clonotypes between healthy human individuals. Across the study: A few men and a couple of women, aged 18 to 49, were donors. Study results and caveats: Researchers sampled blood only, noting tissue repertoires likely differ.

CD45RA-negative memory and CD45RA+ naive subsets were split from the CD4+ cells. Sequencing was performed on naive CD4+ T cells from PBMCs. Specified subset: CD45RA+ positively selected. The source is a man aged 18-30 years in good health. Some clones in this sample may be carry-over from other donors' samples.

This chain's CDR3 is CASSPPNSGANVLTF. The CDR3 DNA sequence: TGTGCCAGCAGCCCCCCGAACTCTGGGGCCAACGTCCTGACTTTC. The rearrangement links TRBV28 to TRBJ2-6, with D uncertain. The CDR3 length is 15 residues. Germline CDR1 is MDHEN and CDR2 is SYDVKM. The ends were cut back, 6 bases at V and 0 bases at J, with 9 bases in the middle.